This T cell receptor (beta chain) was obtained from a study of regulatory T cells in long-lasting Graves disease. Notes on the study in general: There was favoring of TRBV28, TRBJ1-2 and TRBJ2-5 in persistent disease. The study found lower TCR diversity in persistent Graves' patients than in newly diagnosed ones.

The junction had 15 bases not matched to a gene; V was cut back by 3 bases and J by 0 bases. Germline values: CDR1 DFQATT, CDR2 SNEGSKA (reference sequence). This CDR3 has 19 amino acids. Time point indicated: persistent/refractory GD, antithyroid drugs over 5 years with positive TRAb. The TCR library was made from RNA that had been extracted from PBMCs in TRIzol. Graves' disease diagnoses used American Thyroid Association guidelines. Libraries of TCR beta came from iRepertoire HTBI primers plus Arm-PCR of CDR3 regions. Authors' processing steps: Identified segments across samples numbered roughly 60 TRBV and about 13 TRBJ. TCRdb called the multiplex PCR reads again in MiXCR, with one record for every CDR3 protein. TCRdb, not the original authors, processed these V and J calls. The sample yields about 660,000 distinct CDR3 sequences, 25% to 35% seen once. As concerns this clonotype: Antigen: not known.

Here the sequenced sample was peripheral blood mononuclear cells (PBMCs), taken when the disease was refractory, from a patient treated with antithyroid drugs. The chain links TRBV20-1 to TRBJ1-5; 9 positions match TRBD1. The TCR sequence derives from a female donor with Graves disease. As DNA, the CDR3 is TGCAGTGCTAGCAGCGGTCCCGGGACAGGGACTTATAGCAATCAGCCCCAGCATTTT. Translation: CSASSGPGTGTYSNQPQHF.